The 16 T cell receptor beta chains below were found in one sample sequenced in a study of regulatory T cells in long-lasting Graves disease. To make TCR beta libraries, researchers used iRepertoire HTBI primers and Arm-PCR of CDR3 regions. TCRdb fed the multiplex PCR reads into MiXCR, producing one record per CDR3 protein. Of around 500,000 distinct CDR3 sequences listed, about 11% are singletons. Time point meaning: newly diagnosed GD, antithyroid drugs for less than 3 months. PBMCs provided the RNA from which the TCR library was made. These records were also assigned to another study, of T cells in Graves' hyperthyroidism and ophthalmopathy.

The sequencing here drew on peripheral blood mononuclear cells (PBMCs), taken at new diagnosis, from a patient treated with antithyroid drugs. These receptor sequences come from a woman between 25 and 40 years old with Graves disease.

The rearrangement links TRBV7-2 to TRBJ2-1; D might be TRBD2 (6 bases). Germline CDR1 is SGHTA and CDR2 is FQGNSA. The CDR3 totals 16 residues. Trimming removed 0 bases at V and 4 bases at J, with 13 bases between. CDR3 amino acids: CASSLAVGGFYNEQFF. The CDR3 DNA sequence: TGTGCCAGCAGCTTAGCTGTCGGGGGATTTTACAATGAGCAGTTCTTC.

This clonotype was counted at least ten times. The V call is TRBV11-3, the J call TRBJ1-1; a possible D gene is TRBD1 (5 bases). The CDR3 is made up of 14 amino acids. Germline V gene data show CDR1 as SGHNT and CDR2 as YENEEA. V gave up 6 bases and J gave up 1 base, with 12 bases separating them. The CDR3 sequence is CASRFGTGNTEAFF. CDR3 nucleotide sequence: TGTGCCAGCAGATTTGGGACGGGGAACACTGAAGCTTTCTTT.

V and J are TRBV20-1 and TRBJ1-2; D not resolved. The CDR3 sequence is 13 residues long. Trimming pared 0 bases from V and 7 bases from J, leaving 12 bases between. Germline loops: CDR1 DFQATT, CDR2 SNEGSKA (reference sequence). In nucleotides, the CDR3 is TGCAGTGCTAGAGACGGGGAGCGGGCTGGCTACACCTTC. Translation gives CSARDGERAGYTF.

This clonotype was detected many times. V is TRBV10-3 and J is TRBJ2-3; 10 bases fit TRBD1. CDR1 ENHRY and CDR2 SYGVKD come from the germline V gene. The CDR3 consists of 16 residues. The V segment lost 4 bases and the J segment 4 bases; nucleotides outside the gene matches: 8. The CDR3 loop reads CAISAYGTGVADTQYF. The CDR3 nucleotides are TGTGCCATCAGTGCTTACGGGACAGGGGTTGCAGATACGCAGTATTTT.

This clonotype was detected many times. This rearrangement joins TRBV2 to TRBJ2-3, with a tentative D call TRBD1 (5 bases). The CDR3 sequence is 14 residues long. V was clipped by 6 bases and J by 6 bases, with 16 bases between them. Germline CDR1 and CDR2: SNHLY and FYNNEI. The CDR3 coding sequence is TGTGCCAGCAGCAACGGACAAATCGTCGATACGCAGTATTTT. Protein: CASSNGQIVDTQYF.

This clonotype was counted ten times or more. The chain's CDR3 is CASSYTGDGANVLTF. The CDR3 coding sequence is TGTGCCAGCAGTTACACGGGGGACGGGGCCAACGTCCTGACTTTC. The chain couples TRBV6-2 or TRBV6-3 to TRBJ2-6; D perhaps matches TRBD2 (6 bases). The germline V gene has CDR1 MNHEY and CDR2 SVGEGT. Trimming cost V 2 bases and J 4 bases, with 9 bases left between them. The CDR3 totals 15 residues.

This clonotype was observed a handful of times. This chain uses TRBV15 with TRBJ2-4, with D maybe TRBD2 (5 bases). CDR1 LNHNV and CDR2 YYDKDF come from the germline V gene (reference sequence). The CDR3 is 16 residues long. The germline V and J ends were trimmed by 0 bases and 1 base, with 10 bases remaining between them. CDR3 loop: CATSRDRLTAKNIQYF. The CDR3 region has the DNA TGTGCCACCAGCAGAGACCGACTAACCGCCAAAAACATTCAGTACTTC.

The V gene is TRBV10-3, the J gene TRBJ2-7; D is tentatively TRBD1 or TRBD2 (5 bases each). V was pared by 0 bases and J by 3 bases, with 15 bases between. This CDR3 contains 16 residues. Germline values: CDR1 ENHRY, CDR2 SYGVKD. The CDR3 sequence is CAISESEGQGYYEQYF. CDR3 bases: TGTGCCATCAGTGAGTCAGAGGGTCAGGGCTACTACGAGCAGTACTTC.

This clonotype was observed at least ten times. The J gene is TRBJ1-1, the V gene TRBV12-5; no reliable D call. V lost 5 bases, J lost 0 bases, and 16 bases lay in between. This CDR3 contains 16 residues. Germline V CDR1 and CDR2: LGHNT, FRNRAP. CDR3 sequence (DNA): TGTGCTAGTGGTCGCGAAGGAGGGCGGGTGAACACTGAAGCTTTCTTT. Its protein product is CASGREGGRVNTEAFF.

In its sample, this clonotype was seen many times. The chain links TRBV12-3 or TRBV12-4 to TRBJ1-1; D is unclear. The CDR3 is 13 residues long. Trimming took off 5 bases at V and 5 bases at J, with 12 bases between the two ends. DNA for the CDR3: TGTGCCAGCAGTCAGGACGGAGCAACTGAAGCTTTCTTT. Translating it yields CASSQDGATEAFF.

This clonotype was recorded at least ten times. The chain links TRBV20-1 to TRBJ2-7; unclear D gene. V was pared by 0 bases and J by 4 bases, with 10 bases between. The CDR3 contains 13 residues. In germline, CDR1 is DFQATT, CDR2 SNEGSKA (reference sequence). CDR3 loop: CSARDLGSYEQYF. Written as DNA, the CDR3 is TGCAGTGCTAGAGATTTAGGTTCGTACGAGCAGTACTTC.

This clonotype was recorded at least ten times. V usage is TRBV27 and J usage is TRBJ2-1; 7 bases are shared with TRBD1. The CDR3 is made up of 15 amino acids. Germline CDR1 MNHEY, CDR2 SMNVEV (reference sequence). With V trimmed by 4 bases and J by 10 bases, 13 bases remained unmatched. The CDR3 DNA is TGTGCCAGCAGTTACCGGACAGGTCTGAATCGCGAGCAGTTCTTC. It is translated as CASSYRTGLNREQFF.

The chain carries TRBV2 and TRBJ1-1; D remains unclear. The germline V gene encodes CDR1 SNHLY and CDR2 FYNNEI. Trimming stripped 10 bases from V and 4 bases from J, with 16 bases between. The CDR3 consists of 13 residues. The CDR3, as DNA: TGTGCCACCCTCAGGTGGGAAGGCACTGAAGCTTTCTTT. Translated, it gives CATLRWEGTEAFF.

This chain links TRBV5-1 with TRBJ2-2; 9 bases line up with TRBD2. CDR3 length: 16 residues. V lost 3 bases and J lost 0; bases outside the gene matches: 3. CDR1 SGHRS and CDR2 YFSETQ come from the germline V gene. The CDR3 protein is CASSSASGTNTGELFF. CDR3 DNA: TGCGCCAGCAGCTCAGCTAGCGGGACGAACACCGGGGAGCTGTTTTTT.

This clonotype was picked up many times. This sequence joins TRBV7-2 and TRBJ1-5; D call uncertain. The CDR3 is 12 residues long. Germline values: CDR1 SGHTA, CDR2 FQGNSA. Trimming pared 0 bases from V and 11 bases from J, leaving 8 bases between. CDR3 DNA: TGTGCCAGCAGCTTAGCAGAGGGTACCCAGCATTTT. Its protein is CASSLAEGTQHF.

This clonotype showed up many times. The chain carries TRBV13 and TRBJ1-4; no definite D call. CDR3 length: 14 residues. The germline gives CDR1 PRHDT, CDR2 FYEKMQ (reference sequence). V lost 5 bases and J 3 bases, leaving 10 bases between the germline ends. CDR3 nucleotide sequence: TGTGCCAGCAGCGAACCGCCCTCTAATGAAAAACTGTTTTTT. Translation gives CASSEPPSNEKLFF.